This note documents a single TCR beta chain sequence. The CDR3 is 18 residues long. V shed 1 base and J shed 3 bases, with 24 bases lying between them. CDR1 and CDR2 from the germline V gene are GTSNPN and SVGIG (reference sequence). Authors' analysis steps: The authors estimated nucleated cell counts from reference gene primer amplification. Here immunoSEQ multiplex PCR was the method, and the copy in TCRdb shows in-frame clones only, minus some. The V and J calls and clone size were taken over from that table, and D and trimming were inferred from the DNA. The profile shows roughly 59,000 clones, around 79% of them singletons. This record comes from a study of blood T cell repertoires in COVID-19. Study details: Sources were T cells, B-cell-depleted T cells, or PBMCs; the material itself was cDNA or gDNA.

The V call is TRBV30, the J call TRBJ1-1, with D possibly being TRBD1 (5 bases). Sequenced input: peripheral blood. This receptor was identified in a human donor in a cohort sampled during active COVID-19. CDR3 coding DNA: TGTGCCTGGAGTGCAAACAGGAATACGTATAACCTGGACACTGAAGCTTTCTTT. Amino acid sequence: CAWSANRNTYNLDTEAFF.